The clone carrying this T cell receptor (beta chain) was found a few times. CDR3 length: 17 residues. The V gene lost 0 bases and the J gene lost 6 bases, with 18 bases spanning the gap. In germline, CDR1 is SGHTA, CDR2 FQGNSA. This record comes from a study of patients and donors after allogeneic stem cell transplantation. From the RT-PCR reads, TCRdb called clonotypes with MiXCR, one entry per CDR3 protein. Of more than 850,000 distinct CDR3 sequences in the sample, more than 15% were seen once. Sequenced input: blood, either unsorted or a sorted T cell fraction (not recorded which). This sequence originates from a human donor who was either an allogeneic HSCT recipient or a stem cell or donor lymphocyte infusion donor (not recorded which). It is not recorded whose cells these are; they may come from a transplant donor. The genes are TRBV7-2 and TRBJ2-1; D possibly matches TRBD1 or TRBD2 (5 bases each). The CDR3: CASSLAAGWGNSNEQFF. The CDR3 nucleotides are TGTGCCAGCAGCTTAGCGGCGGGCTGGGGGAACAGCAATGAGCAGTTCTTC.